This TCR beta chain was recorded in a study of shared clonotypes between healthy human individuals. Caucasian adults living in Nashville, Tennessee, provided all samples. Clones were read by immunoSEQ multiplex PCR, and TCRdb kept only the in-frame ones, dropping some. The sample lists roughly 500,000 clones; over 75% were seen once. The CDR3 extends over 16 amino acids. Per the germline V gene, CDR1 is MNHEY and CDR2 is SVGAGI. The V and J ends lost 0 bases and 4 bases respectively, with 14 bases between them. This receptor was taken from a woman aged 40-49 years in good health. Some clones in this sample may be carry-over from other donors' samples. Material for sequencing was PBMCs. This chain uses TRBV6-5 with TRBJ2-3; a possible D gene is TRBD2 (6 bases). CDR3 nucleotides: TGTGCCAGCAGTTACTCGGGACTTCCCGGCGCAGATACGCAGTATTTT. Translation: CASSYSGLPGADTQYF.